Shown below are 31 T cell receptor beta chains from a single sample sequenced in a study of blood T cell repertoires in COVID-19. Some clones are missing from TCRdb's copy, which holds only in-frame ones; the method was immunoSEQ multiplex PCR. The profile shows roughly 200,000 clones, 75% to 90% of them singletons. Material for sequencing was PBMCs or T cells enriched from blood (not recorded which). The origin of the receptors is a middle-aged man who had recovered from COVID-19.

CDR3 in DNA: TGTGCCAGTGGAGAATTCAGGGCTTCTGGAAACACCATATATTTT. Translated, it gives CASGEFRASGNTIYF. This sequence joins TRBV19 and TRBJ1-3, with a tentative D call TRBD1 (5 bases). CDR3 length: 15 amino acids. The germline V and J ends were trimmed by 8 bases and 1 base, with 15 bases remaining between them. CDR1 and CDR2 from the germline V gene are LNHDA and SQIVND (reference sequence).

V and J are TRBV5-6 and TRBJ1-2, with a weak D call TRBD1 (5 bases). V was trimmed by 4 bases and J by 8 bases, leaving 21 bases between them. The CDR3 has 15 residues. Germline V lookup: CDR1 SGHDT, CDR2 YYEEEE. The CDR3 loop reads CASSLVEGVGGGYTF. In DNA form, the CDR3 reads TGTGCCAGCAGCCTAGTGGAAGGGGTCGGCGGCGGCTACACCTTC.

The rearrangement joins TRBV5-4 to TRBJ2-3; D may be TRBD1 (5 bases). Germline V lookup: CDR1 SGHNT, CDR2 YYREEE (reference sequence). Trimming removed 2 bases at V and 2 bases at J, with 9 bases between. The CDR3 covers 14 residues. CDR3 bases: TGTGCCAGCAGCTTCGACAGCTACACAGATACGCAGTATTTT. Its protein is CASSFDSYTDTQYF.

The V gene is TRBV15, the J gene TRBJ2-1; TRBD2 aligns across 11 bases. In germline, CDR1 is LNHNV, CDR2 YYDKDF (reference sequence). With 4 bases clipped from V and 12 bases from J, the junction kept 8 bases outside the gene matches. This CDR3 comprises 14 residues. The CDR3 DNA sequence: TGTGCCACCAGCACCCAACTAGCGGGGGAGCGGCAGTTCTTC. Translation gives CATSTQLAGERQFF.

The V call is TRBV28, the J call TRBJ1-2; 9 bases map to TRBD1. The junction had 11 bases not matched to a gene; V was cut back by 6 bases and J by 3 bases. This CDR3 is built from 16 residues. Germline CDR1 is MDHEN and CDR2 is SYDVKM. The DNA of the CDR3 is TGTGCCAGCAGCGGGACAGGGACCGAAAGCTACTATGGCTACACCTTC. Protein: CASSGTGTESYYGYTF.

V usage is TRBV28 and J usage is TRBJ1-6; TRBD1 matches at 7 bases. The V gene end was trimmed by 5 bases and the J gene end by 7 bases; junction bases not matched to a gene: 8. The CDR3 length is 15 residues. The germline gives CDR1 MDHEN, CDR2 SYDVKM. CDR3 in amino acids: CASSPPTGTNSPLHF. DNA of the CDR3: TGTGCCAGCAGTCCCCCGACAGGGACCAATTCACCCCTCCACTTT. The full variable domain, with the rest looked up from reference TRBV28 and TRBJ1-6, is DVKVTQSSRYLVKRTGEKVFLECVQDMDHENMFWYRQDPGLGLRLIYFSYDVKMKEKGDIPEGYSVSREKKERFSLILESASTNQTSMYLCASSPPTGTNSPLHFGNGTRLTVT.

The V call is TRBV9, the J call TRBJ2-3; perhaps TRBD2 as D (6 bases). This CDR3 is 16 amino acids long. The germline V and J ends were trimmed by 1 base and 0 bases, with 12 bases remaining between them. The V gene's germline CDR1 is SGDLS and CDR2 YYNGEE. CDR3 DNA sequence: TGTGCCAGCAGCGTAAGGTGGGGGGAAAGCACAGATACGCAGTATTTT. This codes for CASSVRWGESTDTQYF.

This chain connects TRBV29-1 to TRBJ1-2; no reliable D call. Trimming pared 3 bases from V and 6 bases from J, leaving 11 bases between. The CDR3 contains 12 residues. CDR1 is SQVTM and CDR2 is ANQGSEA in the germline V gene. The CDR3 here is CSVEPGVNGYTF. The DNA of the CDR3 is TGCAGCGTTGAGCCGGGAGTAAATGGCTACACCTTC.

The V and J genes are TRBV2 and TRBJ2-7, with D maybe TRBD2 (6 bases). Trimming took 7 bases from V and 6 from J, leaving 22 bases between them. This CDR3 is 15 amino acids long. Germline CDR1 reads SNHLY; CDR2 reads FYNNEI. CDR3 sequence reads: CASNTEEGSTSEQYF. The CDR3 DNA reads as TGTGCCAGCAATACCGAGGAGGGATCCACCTCCGAGCAGTACTTC.

On this clone: Other DNA sequences in the sample encode the same CDR3. The chain has TRBV11-3 and TRBJ1-1; no definite D call. Trimming took 2 bases from V and 2 from J, leaving 3 bases between them. Germline CDR1 SGHNT, CDR2 YENEEA. The CDR3 is 12 residues long. The DNA for the CDR3 is TGTGCCAGCAGCTTATCAAACACTGAAGCTTTCTTT. Translated: CASSLSNTEAFF.

This chain uses TRBV5-5 with TRBJ1-1, with TRBD1 matching 10 bases. The CDR3 contains 14 residues. V was clipped by 4 bases and J by 4 bases; unmatched bases: 4. Germline assignment: CDR1 SGHKS and CDR2 YYEKEE (reference sequence). The CDR3 sequence: CASSTTGGFTEAFF. Written as DNA, the CDR3 is TGTGCCAGCAGCACGACAGGGGGCTTCACTGAAGCTTTCTTT. The full variable domain, completed using reference TRBV5-5 and TRBJ1-1, is DAGVTQSPTHLIKTRGQQVTLRCSPISGHKSVSWYQQVLGQGPQFIFQYYEKEERGRGNFPDRFSARQFPNYSSELNVNALLLGDSALYLCASSTTGGFTEAFFGQGTRLTVV.

V usage is TRBV2 and J usage is TRBJ2-1, with 10 positions matching TRBD1. The CDR3 extends over 15 amino acids. Germline CDR1 reads SNHLY; CDR2 reads FYNNEI. J gave up 4 bases and V 6 bases, and 6 bases lay outside the gene matches. CDR3 nucleotide sequence: TGTGCCAGCAGGGGGGACAGGGGCCCGTACAATGAGCAGTTCTTC. Residues: CASRGDRGPYNEQFF.

The chain couples TRBV28 to TRBJ1-2; TRBD1 aligns across 10 bases. Germline assignment: CDR1 MDHEN and CDR2 SYDVKM. The CDR3 spans 15 residues. The junction had 14 bases not matched to a gene; V was cut back by 8 bases and J by 8 bases. The CDR3 bases are TGTGCCAGCGGAACCGGGACAGGGGTTCTTGGGGGCTACACCTTC. It yields the protein CASGTGTGVLGGYTF.

The J gene is TRBJ1-2, the V gene TRBV28; possibly TRBD1 for D (6 bases). The CDR3 is made up of 15 amino acids. Germline CDR1 is MDHEN and CDR2 is SYDVKM. Trimming shortened V by 7 bases and J by 7 bases, and 22 bases separated the two germline ends. For the CDR3, the DNA is TGTGCCAGCAAAGGACCGGTAGGGGGGGCAGGTGGCTACACCTTC. Amino acids: CASKGPVGGAGGYTF.

The chain recombines TRBV19 with TRBJ1-1; no firm D call. The CDR3 extends over 13 amino acids. V lost 7 bases to trimming and J lost 3 bases, with 12 bases between them. Per germline, CDR1 LNHDA and CDR2 SQIVND (reference sequence). The CDR3 DNA reads TGTGCCAGTATCGGAGTAAGGTACACTGAAGCTTTCTTT. It specifies CASIGVRYTEAFF. Full variable domain (rest looked up from reference TRBV19 and TRBJ1-1): DGGITQSPKYLFRKEGQNVTLSCEQNLNHDAMYWYRQDPGQGLRLIYYSQIVNDFQKGDIAEGYSVSREKKESFPLTVTSAQKNPTAFYLCASIGVRYTEAFFGQGTRLTVV.

J is TRBJ2-2 and V is TRBV19; no clear D gene. Trimming cost V 6 bases and J 7 bases, with 18 bases left between them. CDR1 and CDR2 (germline): LNHDA, SQIVND (reference sequence). The CDR3 is 15 residues long. DNA for the CDR3: TGTGCCAGTAGCCCTTTGTTGTCCGCCGGCGGGGAGCTGTTTTTT. The encoded protein is CASSPLLSAGGELFF.

CDR3 DNA sequence: TGTGCCAGCAGTCGCGTCAGGGGGCAGGCTTTCTTT. It codes for CASSRVRGQAFF. The rearrangement uses TRBV28 and TRBJ1-1, with 8 bases matching TRBD1. Germline CDR1 reads MDHEN; CDR2 reads SYDVKM. Germline trimming cut 5 bases from V and 11 bases from J; bases unmatched to any gene: 7. The CDR3 is 12 amino acids. The whole variable domain, remainder taken from reference TRBV28 and TRBJ1-1, is DVKVTQSSRYLVKRTGEKVFLECVQDMDHENMFWYRQDPGLGLRLIYFSYDVKMKEKGDIPEGYSVSREKKERFSLILESASTNQTSMYLCASSRVRGQAFFGQGTRLTVV.

V is TRBV27 and J is TRBJ2-7; the D is unclear. CDR1 MNHEY and CDR2 SMNVEV come from the germline V gene (reference sequence). With 9 bases removed from V and 3 bases from J, the gap between germline ends came to 18 bases. This CDR3 comprises 14 residues. CDR3 coding DNA: TGTGCCAGGCTCCTTAAGTGTGGAGTCTACGAGCAGTACTTC. Amino acid sequence: CARLLKCGVYEQYF.

The gene calls are TRBV10-3 and TRBJ1-5; 12 bases are shared with TRBD1. V shed 8 bases, J shed 6 bases, and the junction held 2 bases outside the gene matches. The CDR3 covers 13 residues. CDR1 is ENHRY, CDR2 SYGVKD, per germline. Here the CDR3 DNA reads TGTGCCATCGGGGACAGGGGGCTTCAGCCCCAGCATTTT. It yields the protein CAIGDRGLQPQHF.

Notes on this clone: Other nucleotide sequences in the sample specify the same CDR3. The chain couples TRBV11-2 to TRBJ1-1; no clear D gene. Per the germline V gene, CDR1 is SGHAT and CDR2 is FQNNGV. Trimming took 1 base from V and 1 from J, leaving 7 bases between them. This CDR3 is built from 14 residues. CDR3: CASSLGQANTEAFF. The CDR3 nucleotides are TGTGCCAGCAGCTTAGGGCAGGCGAACACTGAAGCTTTCTTT. The variable domain in full, with the rest retrieved from reference TRBV11-2 and TRBJ1-1, is EAGVAQSPRYKIIEKRQSVAFWCNPISGHATLYWYQQILGQGPKLLIQFQNNGVVDDSQLPKDRFSAERLKGVDSTLKIQPAKLEDSAVYLCASSLGQANTEAFFGQGTRLTVV.

This clone has a count of ten or more. This chain's CDR3 is CASSQGPAGVYNEQFF. CDR3 in DNA: TGCGCCAGCAGCCAAGGTCCAGCGGGAGTCTACAATGAGCAGTTCTTC. The chain carries TRBV4-1 and TRBJ2-1, with TRBD2 matching over 8 bases. The CDR3 sequence is 16 residues long. Losses at the gene ends were 1 base for V and 3 bases for J; bases not matched to a gene: 5. The germline CDR1 and CDR2 sequences are MGHRA and YSYEKL.

This clone appeared a few times. The chain has TRBV2 and TRBJ1-5; D possibly corresponds to TRBD1 (5 bases). The CDR3 runs 15 residues. Trimming removed 4 bases from V and 4 bases from J, with 14 bases in between. Germline CDR1 reads SNHLY; CDR2 reads FYNNEI. The CDR3 DNA sequence: TGTGCCAGCAGTGGTTCAGGGATCCCAAATCAGCCCCAGCATTTT. Translating it yields CASSGSGIPNQPQHF.

The rearrangement uses TRBV27 and TRBJ2-7; 9 nucleotides agree with TRBD1. This CDR3 has 14 residues. Germline V lookup: CDR1 MNHEY, CDR2 SMNVEV (reference sequence). Trimming at V came to 6 bases and at J to 4 bases, leaving 7 bases not matched to a gene. The CDR3 sequence is CASRPGQGKYEQYF. The CDR3 DNA is TGTGCCAGCAGGCCGGGACAGGGAAAATACGAGCAGTACTTC.

The genes are TRBV12-5 and TRBJ2-7; maybe TRBD2 (5 bases). Germline-derived CDR1 and CDR2 are LGHNT and FRNRAP. The CDR3 contains 14 residues. Trimming removed 2 bases from V and 7 bases from J, with 15 bases in between. The CDR3 nucleotides read TGTGCTAGTGGTTTGCCACCAGGACGCGGGGAGCAGTACTTC. It is translated as CASGLPPGRGEQYF. Full variable domain (missing parts from reference TRBV12-5 and TRBJ2-7): DARVTQTPRHKVTEMGQEVTMRCQPILGHNTVFWYRQTMMQGLELLAYFRNRAPLDDSGMPKDRFSAEMPDATLATLKIQPSEPRDSAVYFCASGLPPGRGEQYFGPGTRLTVT.

CDR3 sequence reads: CASSRDRAQGAEQYF. The CDR3 DNA is TGTGCCAGCAGTAGGGACCGGGCACAGGGTGCCGAGCAGTACTTC. V usage is TRBV6-5 and J usage is TRBJ2-7; D perhaps matches TRBD1 (6 bases). The CDR3 covers 15 residues. Per the germline V gene, CDR1 is MNHEY and CDR2 is SVGAGI. V was shortened by 5 bases and J by 6 bases, with 20 bases between the two germline ends.

The rearrangement links TRBV7-9 to TRBJ2-1, with a possible D match to TRBD1 (7 bases). The V end was cut by 5 bases, the J end by 8 bases, with 19 bases between. CDR3 length: 15 amino acids. Per germline, CDR1 SEHNR and CDR2 FQNEAQ (reference sequence). CDR3: CASSPPGGWMDEQFF. CDR3 coding DNA: TGTGCCAGCAGCCCCCCAGGGGGGTGGATGGATGAGCAGTTCTTC.

This chain uses TRBV7-9 with TRBJ1-1; TRBD1 aligns across 11 bases. The length of the CDR3 is 15 residues. The trim removed 3 bases at V and 6 bases at J, leaving 6 bases unmatched. Germline CDR1 SEHNR, CDR2 FQNEAQ (reference sequence). CDR3 coding DNA: TGTGCCAGCAGCTTCTACCGGGACAGGGGGTCTGAAGCTTTCTTT. Its protein product is CASSFYRDRGSEAFF.

This chain links TRBV19 with TRBJ1-1; D not certain. The V gene's germline CDR1 is LNHDA and CDR2 SQIVND (reference sequence). The CDR3 runs to 13 residues. Trimming removed 3 bases from V and 6 bases from J, with 11 bases in between. The CDR3 region is CASSILAAPEAFF. Written as DNA, the CDR3 is TGTGCCAGTAGTATTTTAGCCGCCCCTGAAGCTTTCTTT.

This rearrangement joins TRBV27 to TRBJ2-7; TRBD2 matches at 7 bases. V was pared by 6 bases and J by 0 bases, with 2 bases of the junction left unmatched. This CDR3 is 13 amino acids long. Germline CDR1 reads MNHEY; CDR2 reads SMNVEV (reference sequence). For the CDR3, the DNA is TGTGCCAGCAGGCCGGGGGGCTCCTACGAGCAGTACTTC. This sequence encodes CASRPGGSYEQYF.

This clone showed up just a few times. This chain joins TRBV5-1 and TRBJ2-7, with 7 bases that match TRBD1. The germline CDR1 and CDR2 sequences are SGHRS and YFSETQ. CDR3 length equals 14 residues. The junction had 4 bases not matched to a gene; V was cut back by 4 bases and J by 0 bases. CDR3 bases: TGCGCCAGCAGCCCGGACAGGATCTCCTACGAGCAGTACTTC. It is translated as CASSPDRISYEQYF. Combining the CDR3 with reference TRBV5-1 and TRBJ2-7 gives the whole variable domain KAGVTQTPRYLIKTRGQQVTLSCSPISGHRSVSWYQQTPGQGLQFLFEYFSETQRNKGNFPGRFSGRQFSNSRSEMNVSTLELGDSALYLCASSPDRISYEQYFGPGTRLTVT.

J is TRBJ1-2 and V is TRBV9; TRBD1 matches 8 bases. In germline, CDR1 is SGDLS, CDR2 YYNGEE. The CDR3 covers 17 residues. The trim removed 3 bases at V and 6 bases at J, leaving 16 bases unmatched. CDR3 loop: CASSASDRAREEDGYTF. The CDR3 DNA is TGTGCCAGCAGCGCCTCGGACAGGGCCCGGGAGGAGGATGGCTACACCTTC.